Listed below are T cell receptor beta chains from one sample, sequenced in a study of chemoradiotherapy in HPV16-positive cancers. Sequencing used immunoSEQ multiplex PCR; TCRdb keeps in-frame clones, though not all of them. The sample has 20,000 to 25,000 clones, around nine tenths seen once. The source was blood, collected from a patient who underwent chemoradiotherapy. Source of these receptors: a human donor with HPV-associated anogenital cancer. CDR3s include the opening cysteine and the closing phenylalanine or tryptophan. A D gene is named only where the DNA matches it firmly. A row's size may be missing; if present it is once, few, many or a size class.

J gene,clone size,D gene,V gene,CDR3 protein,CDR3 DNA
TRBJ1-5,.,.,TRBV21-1,CASSKAQVDQPQHF,TGTGCCAGCAGCAAAGCACAGGTGGACCAGCCCCAGCATTTT
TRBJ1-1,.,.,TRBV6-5,CASWRGENTEAFF,TGTGCCAGTTGGCGGGGGGAGAACACTGAAGCTTTCTTT
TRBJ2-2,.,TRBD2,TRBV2,CASRQLAGGPGELFF,TGTGCCAGCAGACAACTAGCGGGGGGGCCCGGGGAGCTGTTTTTT
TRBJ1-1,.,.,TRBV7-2,CASSLGGQGNTEAFF,TGTGCCAGCAGCTTAGGAGGTCAGGGAAACACTGAAGCTTTCTTT
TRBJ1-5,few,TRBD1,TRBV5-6,CASSLGMTGYQPQHF,TGTGCCAGCAGCTTAGGAATGACAGGGTATCAGCCCCAGCATTTT
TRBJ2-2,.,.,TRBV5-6,CATRGRGTGELFF,TGTGCCACCCGAGGTAGGGGCACCGGGGAGCTGTTTTTT
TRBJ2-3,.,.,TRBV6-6,CASSYAATRTDTQYF,TGTGCCAGCAGTTACGCAGCTACACGCACAGATACGCAGTATTTT
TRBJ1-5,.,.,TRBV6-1,CASTFDGNQPQHF,TGTGCCAGCACTTTCGACGGAAATCAGCCCCAGCATTTT
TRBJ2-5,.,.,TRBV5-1,CASSLKGQGETQYF,TGCGCCAGCAGCTTGAAAGGGCAGGGAGAGACCCAGTACTTC
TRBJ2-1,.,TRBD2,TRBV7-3,CASSPLGSGGASDEQFF,TGTGCCAGCAGCCCATTGGGTAGCGGGGGGGCCTCGGATGAGCAGTTCTTC
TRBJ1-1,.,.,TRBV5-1,CASSSTQTNTEAFF,TGCGCCAGCAGCTCAACTCAGACGAACACTGAAGCTTTCTTT
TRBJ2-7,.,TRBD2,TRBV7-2,CASSSRGLAGGFNEQYF,TGTGCCAGCAGCTCCCGCGGCCTAGCGGGGGGATTCAACGAGCAGTACTTC